A single sample is the source of the 14 T cell receptor beta chains below, sequenced in a study of PD-1 blockade in mismatch repair-deficient tumors. The method was immunoSEQ multiplex PCR; TCRdb's version includes in-frame clones alone and lacks a portion of them. The data show roughly 50,000 clones, with about 80% seen just once and about 3.5% held by the top ten. This specimen was peripheral blood, taken 4 weeks after starting pembrolizumab. Every receptor here comes from an adult with mismatch repair-deficient cancer.

The chain recombines TRBV7-6 with TRBJ1-5, with D perhaps TRBD1 (5 bases). The CDR3 covers 19 residues. Germline assignment: CDR1 SGHVS and CDR2 FNYEAQ. Trimming took 0 bases from V and 1 from J, leaving 19 bases between them. The CDR3 coding sequence is TGTGCCAGCAGCTTAGCGGACGGAGCGGATGGGGGGAGCAATCAGCCCCAGCATTTT. It translates to CASSLADGADGGSNQPQHF.

The chain is built from TRBV5-6 and TRBJ2-3; D not certain. Germline V gives CDR1 SGHDT, CDR2 YYEEEE. V lost 2 bases to trimming and J lost 2 bases, with 9 bases between them. The CDR3 loop spans 14 amino acids. This CDR3 is CASSFGGFTDTQYF. The CDR3, as DNA: TGTGCCAGCAGCTTCGGCGGATTCACAGATACGCAGTATTTT. The complete variable domain, with remaining parts taken from reference TRBV5-6 and TRBJ2-3, reads DAGVTQSPTHLIKTRGQQVTLRCSPKSGHDTVSWYQQALGQGPQFIFQYYEEEERQRGNFPDRFSGHQFPNYSSELNVNALLLGDSALYLCASSFGGFTDTQYFGPGTRLTVL.

The chain is built from TRBV19 and TRBJ2-2; D may correspond to TRBD1 or TRBD2 (5 bases each). The CDR3 loop spans 16 amino acids. With 7 bases removed from V and 0 bases from J, the gap between germline ends came to 15 bases. CDR1 and CDR2 from the germline V gene are LNHDA and SQIVND (reference sequence). CDR3 region: CASNRDVGANTGELFF. The CDR3 region has the DNA TGTGCCAGTAACCGGGACGTCGGGGCGAACACCGGGGAGCTGTTTTTT. The full variable domain, completed using reference TRBV19 and TRBJ2-2, is DGGITQSPKYLFRKEGQNVTLSCEQNLNHDAMYWYRQDPGQGLRLIYYSQIVNDFQKGDIAEGYSVSREKKESFPLTVTSAQKNPTAFYLCASNRDVGANTGELFFGEGSRLTVL.

The rearrangement joins TRBV4-3 to TRBJ2-2; no reliable D call. CDR3 length: 16 residues. In germline, CDR1 is LGHNA, CDR2 YSLEER. Trimming took 2 bases from V and 5 from J, leaving 15 bases between them. The CDR3 loop is CASSQRHILSTGELFF. The CDR3 DNA sequence: TGCGCCAGCAGCCAACGACATATTTTATCTACCGGGGAGCTGTTTTTT.

The rearrangement joins TRBV5-4 to TRBJ2-1; D is undetermined. The CDR3 length is 12 residues. From germline, CDR1 is SGHNT and CDR2 YYREEE (reference sequence). Trimming took 2 bases from V and 10 from J, leaving 10 bases between them. The CDR3 coding sequence is TGTGCCAGCAGCTTTTCTTGGGGAGAGCAGTTCTTC. Encoded protein: CASSFSWGEQFF.

The genes are TRBV2 and TRBJ1-5, with 7 nucleotides matching TRBD1. With 1 base clipped from V and 1 base from J, the junction kept 4 bases outside the gene matches. CDR1 is SNHLY, CDR2 FYNNEI, per germline. This CDR3 spans 16 amino acids. The CDR3 nucleotides are TGTGCCAGCAGTGAAGAGGGGGCGCGAAGCAATCAGCCCCAGCATTTT. Protein sequence: CASSEEGARSNQPQHF. Full variable domain (missing parts from reference TRBV2 and TRBJ1-5): EPEVTQTPSHQVTQMGQEVILRCVPISNHLYFYWYRQILGQKVEFLVSFYNNEISEKSEIFDDQFSVERPDGSNFTLKIRSTKLEDSAMYFCASSEEGARSNQPQHFGDGTRLSIL.

This chain connects TRBV11-3 to TRBJ2-2; D not resolved. In germline, CDR1 is SGHNT, CDR2 YENEEA. The CDR3 loop spans 12 amino acids. Between the trimmed V and J ends, which lost 8 bases and 2 bases, there was a span of 6 bases. The CDR3 region is CASRSNTGELFF. The CDR3 region has the DNA TGTGCCAGCCGCAGTAACACCGGGGAGCTGTTTTTT.

V is TRBV7-8 and J is TRBJ2-7; TRBD2 is a possible D gene (6 bases). The V gene lost 10 bases and the J gene lost 1 base, with 23 bases spanning the gap. Germline lookup yields CDR1 SGHVS and CDR2 FQNEAQ. This CDR3 is 16 amino acids long. CDR3 amino acids: CATLPTPLEGSYEQYF. CDR3 in DNA: TGTGCCACCCTCCCTACCCCCCTGGAGGGATCCTACGAGCAGTACTTC. Variable domain in full (rest from reference TRBV7-8 and TRBJ2-7): GAGVSQSPRYKVAKRGQDVALRCDPISGHVSLFWYQQALGQGPEFLTYFQNEAQLDKSGLPSDRFFAERPEGSVSTLKIQRTQQEDSAVYLCATLPTPLEGSYEQYFGPGTRLTVT.

The rearrangement links TRBV27 to TRBJ1-2; D is possibly TRBD1 (6 bases). This CDR3 is built from 17 residues. With 5 bases removed from V and 4 bases from J, the gap between germline ends came to 23 bases. Germline CDR1 is MNHEY and CDR2 is SMNVEV (reference sequence). CDR3 residues: CASSPGRGPDDGYGYTF. CDR3 bases: TGTGCCAGCAGTCCGGGTCGGGGGCCAGATGATGGCTATGGCTACACCTTC.

The chain recombines TRBV9 with TRBJ2-3, with 7 nucleotides matching TRBD1. V lost 0 bases, J lost 3 bases, and 7 bases stayed unmatched. The germline CDR1 and CDR2 sequences are SGDLS and YYNGEE. This CDR3 has 16 residues. The CDR3 is CASSVGLRQGTDTQYF. The CDR3 DNA follows: TGTGCCAGCAGCGTAGGGCTAAGACAGGGAACAGATACGCAGTATTTT.

The chain carries TRBV15 and TRBJ1-2; D not certain. CDR1 and CDR2 (germline): LNHNV, YYDKDF (reference sequence). V lost 9 bases and J 0 bases, leaving 11 bases between the germline ends. The CDR3 loop spans 13 amino acids. CDR3 in amino acids: CATQDGANYGYTF. Written as DNA, the CDR3 is TGTGCCACACAAGACGGGGCTAACTATGGCTACACCTTC. Full variable domain (missing parts from reference TRBV15 and TRBJ1-2): DAMVIQNPRYQVTQFGKPVTLSCSQTLNHNVMYWYQQKSSQAPKLLFHYYDKDFNNEADTPDNFQSRRPNTSFCFLDIRSPGLGDTAMYLCATQDGANYGYTFGSGTRLTVV.

For this clone: The junction does not match germline at one end; this may be a read error. The chain combines TRBV7-3 with TRBJ2-1, with 11 bases matching TRBD2. The CDR3 has 16 residues. Germline V gene sequence: CDR1 SGHTA, CDR2 FQGTGA. This CDR3 reads CVSSLTRLAGIDEQFF. For the CDR3, the DNA is TGTGTCAGCAGCTTAACTCGACTAGCGGGAATCGATGAGCAGTTCTTC.

This sequence joins TRBV9 and TRBJ2-1; 8 nucleotides align to TRBD2. V was clipped by 2 bases and J by 6 bases; unmatched bases: 4. The CDR3 consists of 14 residues. Germline CDR1 SGDLS, CDR2 YYNGEE. CDR3 sequence: CASSVGTSSNEQFF. The DNA for the CDR3 is TGTGCCAGCAGCGTCGGGACTAGTTCCAATGAGCAGTTCTTC. Looking up the rest from reference TRBV9 and TRBJ2-1 gives the full variable domain: DSGVTQTPKHLITATGQRVTLRCSPRSGDLSVYWYQQSLDQGLQFLIQYYNGEERAKGNILERFSAQQFPDLHSELNLSSLELGDSALYFCASSVGTSSNEQFFGPGTRLTVL.

In this sample, this clone turned up a few times. V usage is TRBV7-9 and J usage is TRBJ2-4, with 7 bases lining up with TRBD2. The V segment lost 7 bases and the J segment 3 bases; nucleotides outside the gene matches: 15. Germline V gene data show CDR1 as SEHNR and CDR2 as FQNEAQ (reference sequence). CDR3 length: 17 residues. This CDR3 reads CASTSTRGEDNKNIQYF. CDR3 sequence (DNA): TGTGCCAGCACCTCGACTCGGGGGGAGGATAACAAAAACATTCAGTACTTC.